What follows are 6 T cell receptor beta chains derived from one specimen sequenced in a study of post-analysis software for immune sequencing data. Study-level points and caveats: Relative to controls, patients had a handful of TRBV segments at higher frequency, with TRBV5-6, TRBV5-1 and TRBV20-1 among these.

These receptors have no known antigen. TCR beta cDNA libraries had unique molecular identifiers. TCRdb called the PCR reads again in MiXCR, with one record for every CDR3 protein. Among about 800,000 distinct CDR3 sequences listed, 25% to 30% were seen once. Sequenced material: blood. The receptor set was obtained from a girl aged 10-17 years with multiple sclerosis.

This clonotype was seen more than once but under ten times. V usage is TRBV29-1 and J usage is TRBJ2-1; weak D call: TRBD2 (5 bases). V lost 8 bases to trimming and J lost 4 bases, with 21 bases between them. CDR1 is SQVTM and CDR2 is ANQGSEA in the germline V gene. CDR3 length: 15 amino acids. As DNA, the CDR3 is TGCAGCCTCAAAATACCGGGCCGAGGGTACAATGAGCAGTTCTTC. Protein: CSLKIPGRGYNEQFF.

V is TRBV6-5 and J is TRBJ2-1; tentatively, D is TRBD2 (6 bases). Germline CDR1 reads MNHEY; CDR2 reads SVGAGI. The length of the CDR3 is 16 residues. Trimming took off 2 bases at V and 4 bases at J, with 15 bases between the two ends. CDR3 residues: CASSYPGTRGYNEQFF. The CDR3 region has the DNA TGTGCCAGCAGTTACCCTGGGACGCGGGGTTACAATGAGCAGTTCTTC.

In regard to this clonotype: At one of its ends the junction is not consistent with the germline gene, which may arise from a read error. J is TRBJ2-7 and V is TRBV3-1; D perhaps matches TRBD2 (6 bases). Per the germline V gene, CDR1 is LGHDT and CDR2 is YNNKEL (reference sequence). There are 15 residues in the CDR3. CDR3 bases: TGTGCCAGCAGCCAAGACGGGAGTAGCTCCTACGCGCAGTACTTC. Translating it yields CASSQDGSSSYAQYF.

The chain is built from TRBV20-1 and TRBJ1-5, with 7 positions matching TRBD1. This CDR3 contains 15 residues. Looked up from germline, CDR1 is DFQATT and CDR2 is SNEGSKA (reference sequence). The trim removed 5 bases at V and 1 base at J, leaving 8 bases unmatched. The CDR3 sequence: CSAPLGGQSNQPQHF. The CDR3 nucleotides are TGCAGTGCTCCTCTAGGGGGCCAGAGCAATCAGCCCCAGCATTTT.

There are a few counts of this clonotype. The chain links TRBV28 to TRBJ2-3; TRBD2 is a possible D gene (6 bases). The germline V gene has CDR1 MDHEN and CDR2 SYDVKM. This CDR3 has 14 amino acids. The ends were cut back, 7 bases at V and 3 bases at J, with 14 bases in the middle. In DNA form, the CDR3 reads TGTGCCAGCACTCCCTGGGGGGTTACAGATACGCAGTATTTT. Amino acid sequence: CASTPWGVTDTQYF.

This clonotype was counted a few times. The J gene is TRBJ2-5, the V gene TRBV20-1, with 7 bases matching TRBD2. The CDR3 sequence is 12 residues long. The germline CDR1 and CDR2 sequences are DFQATT and SNEGSKA (reference sequence). The CDR3 sequence is CRPWGGQETQYF. CDR3 DNA sequence: TGCAGGCCCTGGGGGGGCCAAGAGACCCAGTACTTC.